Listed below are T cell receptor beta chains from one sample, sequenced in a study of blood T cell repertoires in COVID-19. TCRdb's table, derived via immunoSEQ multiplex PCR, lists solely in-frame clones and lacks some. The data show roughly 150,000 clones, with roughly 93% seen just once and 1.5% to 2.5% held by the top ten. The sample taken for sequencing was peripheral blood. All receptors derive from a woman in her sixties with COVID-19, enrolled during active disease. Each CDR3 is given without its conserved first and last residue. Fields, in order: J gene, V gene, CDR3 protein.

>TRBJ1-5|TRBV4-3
ASSQDREQPQH
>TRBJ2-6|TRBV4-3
ASSQDSPTRTISGANVLT
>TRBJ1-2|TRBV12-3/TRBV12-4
ASAATHRDRYT
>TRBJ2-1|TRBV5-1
ASSFGQGSYNEQF
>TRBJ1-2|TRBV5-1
ASSLGMSGGSVTYEQA
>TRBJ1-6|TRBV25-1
ASSEGQRANSPLH
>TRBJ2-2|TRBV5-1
ASSLEAGLNTGELF
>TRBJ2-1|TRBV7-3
ASSSGTGNTDEQF
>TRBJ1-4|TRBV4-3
ASSQRQRSGNEKLF
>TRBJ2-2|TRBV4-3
ASSSGTLNTGELF
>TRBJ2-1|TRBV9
ASSVGDLPYNEQF
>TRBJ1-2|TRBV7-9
ASRGQVGYGYT
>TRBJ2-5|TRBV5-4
ASSLGQKETQY
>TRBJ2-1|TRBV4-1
ASSQDVAGGPWNEQF
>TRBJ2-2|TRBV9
ASSVGGTGGTGELF
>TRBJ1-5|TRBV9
ASSAGNSNQPQH
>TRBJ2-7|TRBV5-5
ASSMTGKVVQY
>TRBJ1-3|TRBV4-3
ASSQEGRRAAGNTIY
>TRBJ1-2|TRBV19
ASSATRDSYGYT
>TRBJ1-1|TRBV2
ASSVANTEAF
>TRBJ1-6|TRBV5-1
ASSIMDREGSPLH
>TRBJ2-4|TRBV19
ASSKGTGVAKNIQY
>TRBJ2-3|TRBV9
ASSVGHLADTDTQY
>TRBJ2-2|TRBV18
ASSPDRGSGELF
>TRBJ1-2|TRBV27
ASRIRAGDPVGGYT
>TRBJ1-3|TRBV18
ASSPQGESGNTIY
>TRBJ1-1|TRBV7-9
ASSSRGNTEAF
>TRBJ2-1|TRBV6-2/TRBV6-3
ASSYDPYREKAYNEQF
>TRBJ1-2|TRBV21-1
ASSKEGNSNYGYT
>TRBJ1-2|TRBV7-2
ASSLAGGQDNYGYT
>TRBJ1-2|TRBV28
ASRDSYYGYT